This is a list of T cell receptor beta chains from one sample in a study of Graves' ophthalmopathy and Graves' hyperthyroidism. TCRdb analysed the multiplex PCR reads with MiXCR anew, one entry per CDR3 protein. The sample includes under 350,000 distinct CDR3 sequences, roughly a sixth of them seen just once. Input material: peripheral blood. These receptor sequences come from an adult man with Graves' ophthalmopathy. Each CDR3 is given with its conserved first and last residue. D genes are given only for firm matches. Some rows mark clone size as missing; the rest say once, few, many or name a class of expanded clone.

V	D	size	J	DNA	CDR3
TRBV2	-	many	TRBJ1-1	TGTGCCAGCACTAAGGCTGTCAGCTACACTGAAGCTTTCTTT	CASTKAVSYTEAFF
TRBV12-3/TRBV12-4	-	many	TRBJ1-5	TGTGCCAGCAGTTCCGGTTCGGAGGGGAATCAGCCCCAGCATTTT	CASSSGSEGNQPQHF
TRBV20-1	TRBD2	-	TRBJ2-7	TGCAGTGCCCAACCGGGAGGCGAGCAGTACTTC	CSAQPGGEQYF
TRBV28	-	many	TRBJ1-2	TGTGTCAGCAGCCCGGACGGCCGCTATGGCTACACCTTC	CVSSPDGRYGYTF
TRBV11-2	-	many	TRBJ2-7	TGTGCCAGCACCGCTCGGAGTTGGTACGAGCAGTACTTC	CASTARSWYEQYF
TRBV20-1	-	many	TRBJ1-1	TGCAGTGCTAGCCCTCGTTTCGACAGGTTGAACACTGAAGCTTTCTTT	CSASPRFDRLNTEAFF
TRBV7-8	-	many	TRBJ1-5	TGTGCCAGCAGCTTAATCAGGGGCAATCAGCCCCAGCATTTT	CASSLIRGNQPQHF
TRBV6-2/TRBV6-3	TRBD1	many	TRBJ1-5	TGTGCCAGCAGGAAATTTCCGGAGGGGGCGGGGGATCAGCCCCAGCATTTT	CASRKFPEGAGDQPQHF
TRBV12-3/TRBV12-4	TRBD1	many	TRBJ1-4	TGTGCCAGCAGTTTAACGACAGGGGTTGAAAAACTGTTTTTT	CASSLTTGVEKLFF
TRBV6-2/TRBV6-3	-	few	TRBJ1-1	TGTGCCAGGCCGGGACCCACCGAGGGGGACACTGAAGCTTTCTTT	CARPGPTEGDTEAFF
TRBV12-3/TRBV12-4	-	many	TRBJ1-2	TGTGCCAGCAGTTTCTTACAGCACTATGGCTACACCTTC	CASSFLQHYGYTF
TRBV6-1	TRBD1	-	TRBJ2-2	TGTGCCACCAGGGGACAGGGCAGCGGGGAGCTGTTTTTT	CATRGQGSGELFF
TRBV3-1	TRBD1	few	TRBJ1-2	TGTGCCAGCAGCCCCCGGACAGGCGGCCGCTATGGCTACACCTTC	CASSPRTGGRYGYTF
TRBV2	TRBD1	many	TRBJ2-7	TGTGCCAGCAGTAGGGAGACAGGGAACGAGCAGTACTTC	CASSRETGNEQYF
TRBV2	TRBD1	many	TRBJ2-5	TGTGCCAGCAGCGCCGGGACAGGGGGCGCAGAGACCCAGTACTTC	CASSAGTGGAETQYF
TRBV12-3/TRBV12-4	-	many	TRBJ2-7	TGTGCCAGCAGACCGGGACCACGCTCCTACGAGCAGTACTTC	CASRPGPRSYEQYF
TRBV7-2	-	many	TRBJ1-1	TGTGCCAGCAGCTACTTGGCGGACGCTTTCTTT	CASSYLADAFF
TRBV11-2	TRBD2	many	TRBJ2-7	TGTGCCAGCAGCTCGGGGACTAGCGGAGACTCCTACGAGCAGTACTTC	CASSSGTSGDSYEQYF
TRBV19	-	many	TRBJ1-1	TGTGCCAGTATCGGAGGGACTAAGAGGACTGAAGCTTTCTTT	CASIGGTKRTEAFF
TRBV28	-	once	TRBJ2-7	TGTGCCAGCAGTTTTTGGGGGTCTGTCTCCTACGAGCAGTACTTC	CASSFWGSVSYEQYF
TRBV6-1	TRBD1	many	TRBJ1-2	TGTGCCTGCAGTCAACGACGATCCGGGACAGGGGGCCACTATGGCTACACCTTC	CACSQRRSGTGGHYGYTF
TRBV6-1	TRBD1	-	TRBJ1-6	TGTGCCAGCAGTAATGGACAGGGGGGCTCCTATAATTCACCCCTCCACTTT	CASSNGQGGSYNSPLHF
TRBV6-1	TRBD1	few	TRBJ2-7	TGTGCCTCCAAACCCCCCCAGGGGGCTAAAGAGCAGTACTTC	CASKPPQGAKEQYF
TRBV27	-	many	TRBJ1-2	TGTGCCAGCAGTTACCCAGACAGACCCCGTAACTATGGCTACACCTTC	CASSYPDRPRNYGYTF
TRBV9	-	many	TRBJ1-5	TGTGCCAGCAGCGTAAGTCTGGGTTCCCAGCCCCAGCATTTT	CASSVSLGSQPQHF
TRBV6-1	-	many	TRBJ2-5	TGTGCCAGCAGTGAGATCTTCCAAGAGACCCAGTACTTC	CASSEIFQETQYF
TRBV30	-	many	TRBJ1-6	TGTGCCTGGGCTGAAAAGGGATATGACTCACCCCTCCACTTT	CAWAEKGYDSPLHF
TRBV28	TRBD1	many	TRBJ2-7	TGTGCCAGCAGTTTATATCAGCCATCAGGGGGCTACGAGCAGTACTTC	CASSLYQPSGGYEQYF
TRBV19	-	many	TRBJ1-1	TGTGCCAGTAGTATTCCCAGGGTGAACACTGAAGCTTTCTTT	CASSIPRVNTEAFF
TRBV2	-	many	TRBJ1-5	TGTGCCAGCAGTGGTCAGGGGCCCCGCAATCAGCCCCAGCATTTT	CASSGQGPRNQPQHF
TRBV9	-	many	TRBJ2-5	TGTGCCAGCAGCGTTGGGAACCAAGAGACCCAGTACTTC	CASSVGNQETQYF
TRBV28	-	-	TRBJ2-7	TGTGCCAGCAGTACCCTATCCCCGCGGCAGTACTTC	CASSTLSPRQYF
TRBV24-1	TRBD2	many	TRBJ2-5	TGTGCCACCAGTGACCCTGGACTAGCGGAAGAGACCCAGTACTTC	CATSDPGLAEETQYF
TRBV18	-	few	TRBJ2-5	TGTTCCAGCTCACCTAGCGAAGAGACCCAGTACTTC	CSSSPSEETQYF
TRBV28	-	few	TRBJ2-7	TGTGCCAGCAGTCCGCCCCATGCGGCGGGCTACGAGCAGTGCTTC	CASSPPHAAGYEQCF
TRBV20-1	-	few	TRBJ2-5	-	CSARDWATGTGSF
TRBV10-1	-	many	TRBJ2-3	TGCGCCAGCGCAGGAGAAGGAGATACGCAGTATTTT	CASAGEGDTQYF